One and the same sample provided the 5 T cell receptor beta chains below, sequenced in a study of T cells in Graves' hyperthyroidism and ophthalmopathy. Amplified regions were TCR beta CDR3 sequences from RNA transcripts. The HTBI set primed first-round TCR CDR3 RT-PCR. MiXCR was run by TCRdb on the multiplex PCR reads, yielding one entry per CDR3 protein. The sample carries roughly 660,000 distinct CDR3 sequences, roughly 17% recorded once. What was sequenced was blood. The receptors come from a man aged 50-60 years with Graves' hyperthyroidism.

Many counts were recorded for this clonotype. The V call is TRBV29-1, the J call TRBJ1-1; no clear D. The length of the CDR3 is 12 residues. CDR1 SQVTM and CDR2 ANQGSEA come from the germline V gene. V lost 6 bases and J 4 bases, leaving 12 bases between the germline ends. CDR3 in DNA: TGCAGCGTCCGGGAGAGTGGCACTGAAGCTTTCTTT. As protein: CSVRESGTEAFF.

This clonotype was counted many times. The gene calls are TRBV10-3 and TRBJ1-5; D is ambiguous. Germline V gives CDR1 ENHRY, CDR2 SYGVKD. Deletions cut 4 bases from V and 3 bases from J, with 7 bases between. This CDR3 contains 13 residues. The CDR3 loop is CAISVGVNQPQHF. CDR3 coding DNA: TGTGCCATCAGTGTTGGGGTCAATCAGCCCCAGCATTTT.

This clonotype was seen ten or more times. The chain couples TRBV28 to TRBJ1-2, with unresolved D. CDR3 length: 13 residues. The V gene lost 2 bases and the J gene lost 4 bases, with 8 bases spanning the gap. Germline lookup yields CDR1 MDHEN and CDR2 SYDVKM. The CDR3 reads CASSLVVGYGYTF. The CDR3 DNA sequence: TGTGCCAGCAGTTTAGTTGTAGGCTATGGCTACACCTTC.

This clonotype was counted ten times or more. The V gene is TRBV6-2 or TRBV6-3, the J gene TRBJ1-4, with 8 bases matching TRBD1. This CDR3 region has 15 residues. V dropped 1 base and J dropped 7; count of bases not matched to a gene: 5. CDR1 and CDR2 from the germline V gene are MNHEY and SVGEGT. The CDR3 region has the DNA TGTGCCAGCAGTTACTGGACAGGGAAGACTGAAAAACTGTTTTTT. As protein: CASSYWTGKTEKLFF.

The chain couples TRBV28 to TRBJ2-2; no clear D gene. Looked up from germline, CDR1 is MDHEN and CDR2 is SYDVKM. The CDR3 consists of 14 residues. V was trimmed by 1 base and J by 10 bases, leaving 13 bases between them. The CDR3, as DNA: TGTGCCAGCAGTTTATTAGTGGGGTACGAGGAGCTGTTTTTT. The encoded protein is CASSLLVGYEELFF.